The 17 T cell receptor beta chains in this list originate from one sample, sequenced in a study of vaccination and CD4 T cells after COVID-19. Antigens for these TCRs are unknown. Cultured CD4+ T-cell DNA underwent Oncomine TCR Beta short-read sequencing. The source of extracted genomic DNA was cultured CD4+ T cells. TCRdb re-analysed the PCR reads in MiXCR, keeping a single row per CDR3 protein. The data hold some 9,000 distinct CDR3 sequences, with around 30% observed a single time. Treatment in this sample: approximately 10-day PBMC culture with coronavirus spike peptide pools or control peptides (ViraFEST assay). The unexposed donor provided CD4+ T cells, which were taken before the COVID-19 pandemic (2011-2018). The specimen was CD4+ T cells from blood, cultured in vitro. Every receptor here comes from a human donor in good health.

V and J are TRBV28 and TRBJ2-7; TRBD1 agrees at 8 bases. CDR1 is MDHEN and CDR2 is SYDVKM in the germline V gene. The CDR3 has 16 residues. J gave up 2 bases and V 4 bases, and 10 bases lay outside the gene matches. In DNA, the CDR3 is TGTGCCAGCAGTTCCTCCGGGGACAGGCTAGCCTACGAGCAGTACTTC. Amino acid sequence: CASSSSGDRLAYEQYF.

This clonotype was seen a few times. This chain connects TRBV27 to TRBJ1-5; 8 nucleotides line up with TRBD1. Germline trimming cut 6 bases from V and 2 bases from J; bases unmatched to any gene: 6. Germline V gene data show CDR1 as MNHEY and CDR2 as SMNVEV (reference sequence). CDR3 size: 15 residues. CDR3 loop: CASSPTGVGNQPQHF. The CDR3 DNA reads TGTGCCAGCAGCCCGACAGGGGTTGGCAATCAGCCCCAGCATTTT.

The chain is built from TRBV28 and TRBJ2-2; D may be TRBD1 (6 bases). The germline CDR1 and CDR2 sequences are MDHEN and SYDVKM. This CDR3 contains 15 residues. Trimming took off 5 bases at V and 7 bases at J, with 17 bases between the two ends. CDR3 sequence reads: CASSTLTGSGGELFF. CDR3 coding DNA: TGTGCCAGCAGTACCCTCACAGGGAGTGGCGGGGAGCTGTTTTTT.

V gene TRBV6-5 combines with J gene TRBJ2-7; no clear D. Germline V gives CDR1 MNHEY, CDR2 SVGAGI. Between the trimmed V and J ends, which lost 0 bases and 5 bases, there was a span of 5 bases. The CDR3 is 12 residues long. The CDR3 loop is CASSYSVDEQYF. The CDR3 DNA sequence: TGTGCCAGCAGTTACTCGGTCGACGAGCAGTACTTC.

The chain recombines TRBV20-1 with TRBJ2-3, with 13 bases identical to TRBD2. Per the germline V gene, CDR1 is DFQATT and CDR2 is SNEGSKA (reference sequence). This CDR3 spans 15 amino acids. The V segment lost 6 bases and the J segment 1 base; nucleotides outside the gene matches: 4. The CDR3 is CSARTSGSGTDTQYF. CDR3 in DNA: TGCAGTGCAAGGACTAGCGGGAGCGGCACAGATACGCAGTATTTT.

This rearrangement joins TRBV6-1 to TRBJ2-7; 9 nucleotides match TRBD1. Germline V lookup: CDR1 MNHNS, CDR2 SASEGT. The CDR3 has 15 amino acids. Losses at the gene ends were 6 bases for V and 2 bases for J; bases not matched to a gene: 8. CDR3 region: CASSKDRGYTYEQYF. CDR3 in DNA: TGTGCCAGCAGCAAAGACAGGGGGTACACCTACGAGCAGTACTTC.

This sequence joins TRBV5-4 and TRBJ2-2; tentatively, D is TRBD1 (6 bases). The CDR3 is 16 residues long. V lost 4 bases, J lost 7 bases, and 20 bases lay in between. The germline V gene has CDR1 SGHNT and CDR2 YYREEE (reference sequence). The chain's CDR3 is CASSRLQVGAVGELFF. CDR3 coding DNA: TGTGCCAGCAGCCGGCTACAGGTGGGGGCTGTCGGGGAGCTGTTTTTT.

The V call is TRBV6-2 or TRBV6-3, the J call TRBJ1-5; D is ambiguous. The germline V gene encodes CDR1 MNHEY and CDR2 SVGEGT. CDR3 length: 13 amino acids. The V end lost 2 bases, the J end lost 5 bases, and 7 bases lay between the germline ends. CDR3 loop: CASSYGPDQPQHF. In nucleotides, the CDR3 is TGTGCCAGCAGTTACGGTCCCGATCAGCCCCAGCATTTT.

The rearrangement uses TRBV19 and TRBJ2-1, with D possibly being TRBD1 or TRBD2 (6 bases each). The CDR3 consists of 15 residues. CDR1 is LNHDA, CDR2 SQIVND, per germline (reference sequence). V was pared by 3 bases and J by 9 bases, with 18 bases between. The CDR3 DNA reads TGTGCCAGTAGTATTCTCCGGGGGCGAGGGAGTGAGCAGTTCTTC. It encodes CASSILRGRGSEQFF.

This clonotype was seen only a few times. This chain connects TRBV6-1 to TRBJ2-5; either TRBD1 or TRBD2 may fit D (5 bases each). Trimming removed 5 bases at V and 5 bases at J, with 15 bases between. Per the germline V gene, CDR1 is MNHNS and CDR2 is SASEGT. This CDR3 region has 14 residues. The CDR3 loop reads CASSLGTGWETQYF. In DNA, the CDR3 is TGTGCCAGCAGTCTGGGGACGGGGTGGGAGACCCAGTACTTC.

In DNA form, the CDR3 reads TGTGCCAGCAGCCAACAGGGGAAAGATTCACCCCTCCACTTT. Protein product: CASSQQGKDSPLHF. The chain joins TRBV7-9 to TRBJ1-6; 7 bases agree with TRBD1. The CDR3 runs to 14 residues. V shed 5 bases, J shed 8 bases, and the junction held 6 bases outside the gene matches. Germline V CDR1 and CDR2: SEHNR, FQNEAQ (reference sequence). Filled out from reference TRBV7-9 and TRBJ1-6, the complete variable domain reads DTGVSQNPRHKITKRGQNVTFRCDPISEHNRLYWYRQTLGQGPEFLTYFQNEAQLEKSRLLSDRFSAERPKGSFSTLEIQRTEQGDSAMYLCASSQQGKDSPLHFGNGTRLTVT.

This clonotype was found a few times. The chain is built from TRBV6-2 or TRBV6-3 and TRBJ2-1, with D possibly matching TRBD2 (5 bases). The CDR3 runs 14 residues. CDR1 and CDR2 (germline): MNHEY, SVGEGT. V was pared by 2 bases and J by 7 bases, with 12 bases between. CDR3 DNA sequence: TGTGCCAGCAGTTACGCTAGCCCGGCGAATGAGCAGTTCTTC. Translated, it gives CASSYASPANEQFF.

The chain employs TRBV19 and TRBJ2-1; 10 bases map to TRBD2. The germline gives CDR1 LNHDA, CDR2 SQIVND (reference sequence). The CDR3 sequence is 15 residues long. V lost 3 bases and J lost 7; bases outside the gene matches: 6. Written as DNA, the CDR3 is TGTGCCAGTAGTATGCGGCTAGCGGGAGCTAATGAGCAGTTCTTC. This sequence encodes CASSMRLAGANEQFF.

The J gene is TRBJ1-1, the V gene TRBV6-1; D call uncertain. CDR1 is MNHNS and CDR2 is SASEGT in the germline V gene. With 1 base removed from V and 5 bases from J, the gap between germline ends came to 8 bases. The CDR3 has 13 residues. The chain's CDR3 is CASSEGMGTEAFF. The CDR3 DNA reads TGTGCCAGCAGTGAAGGGATGGGAACTGAAGCTTTCTTT.

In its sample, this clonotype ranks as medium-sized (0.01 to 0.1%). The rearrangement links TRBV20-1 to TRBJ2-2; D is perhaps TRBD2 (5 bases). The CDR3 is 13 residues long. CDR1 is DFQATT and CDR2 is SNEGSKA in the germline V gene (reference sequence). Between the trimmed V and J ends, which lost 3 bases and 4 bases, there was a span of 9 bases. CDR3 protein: CSARTTSTGELFF. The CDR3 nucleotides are TGCAGTGCTAGGACTACAAGCACCGGGGAGCTGTTTTTT.

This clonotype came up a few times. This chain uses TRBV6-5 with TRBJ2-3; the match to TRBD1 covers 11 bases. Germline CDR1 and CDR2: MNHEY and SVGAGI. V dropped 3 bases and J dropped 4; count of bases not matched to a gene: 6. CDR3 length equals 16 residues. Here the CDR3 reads CASSYRDRGFADTQYF. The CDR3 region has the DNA TGTGCCAGCAGTTATCGGGACAGGGGGTTCGCAGATACGCAGTATTTT.

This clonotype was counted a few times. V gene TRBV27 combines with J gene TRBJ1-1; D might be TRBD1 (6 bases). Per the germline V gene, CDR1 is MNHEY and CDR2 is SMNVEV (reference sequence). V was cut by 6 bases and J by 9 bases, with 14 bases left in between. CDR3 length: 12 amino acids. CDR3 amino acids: CASRHGQKQAFF. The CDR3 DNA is TGTGCCAGCAGGCATGGACAGAAACAAGCTTTCTTT.